The T cell receptor (beta chain) described here comes from a study of cytomegalovirus exposure and HLA in healthy donors. This clone was detected only once. What it binds is not known. General study points: CMV antigen specificity was confirmed in vitro for three CMV-associated chains. It was found in a later analysis that first-cohort TCR clusters tended to co-occur in the 90 to 150 validation repertoires.

Trimming stripped 0 bases from V and 4 bases from J, with 11 bases between. Germline V gene lookup returns CDR1 SGHRS and CDR2 YFSETQ. The CDR3 spans 14 residues. The assay was immunoSEQ multiplex PCR, and TCRdb's table has in-frame clones only and misses some. The sample carries around 60,000 clones, around 90% recorded once. The TCR originated in a woman aged 18-29 years in good health and CMV-seronegative. The chain links TRBV5-1 to TRBJ2-7; D call uncertain. Material for sequencing was PBMCs. CDR3 nucleotides: TGCGCCAGCAGCTTGGGCCTAGTTGGGTACGAGCAGTACTTC. Translated: CASSLGLVGYEQYF.